This TCR beta chain was retrieved from a study of blood T cell repertoires in COVID-19. From germline, CDR1 is MRHNA and CDR2 SNTAGT. CDR3 length equals 17 residues. Trimming cost V 7 bases and J 7 bases; bases outside gene matches: 14. Sequencing was performed with immunoSEQ multiplex PCR; in TCRdb, only in-frame clones are kept and a portion is missing. The table lists around 99,000 clones, approximately 85% of them singletons. The TCR sequence derives from a woman older than 75 with active or convalescent COVID-19. The rearrangement joins TRBV6-4 to TRBJ1-5, with 12 positions matching TRBD1. The sample comprised peripheral blood. For the CDR3, the DNA is TGTGCCAGCACTAAAAGGCCGGGACAGGGGGCGGACCAGCCCCAGCATTTT. Translating it yields CASTKRPGQGADQPQHF.